Given below is one T cell receptor beta chain in context. The sample belongs to a study of blood T cell repertoires in COVID-19. Study overall: Italy, Spain and the United States were the sources of the convalescent and acute COVID-19 samples. PBMCs, B-cell-depleted T cells, or T cells provided the cDNA or gDNA that made up the material.

Trimming took 6 bases from V and 11 from J; bases not matched to a gene: 11. This CDR3 is built from 13 residues. From germline, CDR1 is MNHEY and CDR2 SVGAGI. Original analysis: Amplification of reference gene primers provided the estimated nucleated cell counts. The data were produced by immunoSEQ multiplex PCR, yet TCRdb's version contains in-frame clones alone and is incomplete. V, J and clone size were drawn from that table, and D and trimming were deduced from the DNA. The data contain 95,000 to 150,000 clones, roughly 83% of them singletons. The sequence was collected from a woman aged 80 or older with acute or convalescent COVID-19. The chain links TRBV6-5 to TRBJ1-1; 8 bases align to TRBD1. Source material: peripheral blood. CDR3 region: CASRSTGAQEAFF. The DNA of the CDR3 is TGTGCCAGCAGATCGACAGGGGCCCAGGAGGCTTTCTTT.